These 13 T cell receptor beta chains were all obtained from the same sample, sequenced in a study of T cells in Graves' hyperthyroidism and ophthalmopathy (dated by TCRdb to between 2019 and 2020). Library generation was performed with multiplex PCR. The data were produced on an Illumina HiSeq 2000. TCR beta CDR3 regions were amplified from RNA transcripts. For the first round of RT-PCR on the TCR CDR3, the HTBI primer set was used together with the Qiagen OneStep RT-PCR kit. TCRdb reanalyzed the raw reads on its own, using fastp at Q25 for trimming and MiXCR for clone calling, and kept in-frame beta chains. For every CDR3 protein sequence, its rows merge into one entry that carries the most common genes and DNA. Recorded for this sample are 280,000 or so distinct CDR3 sequences; about 25% of them occurred a single time. The ten largest make up approximately 30% of the sample. The sequenced material came from blood. The receptors originated from a man aged 35-49 years with Graves' hyperthyroidism that later progressed to Graves' ophthalmopathy.

The chain joins TRBV29-1 to TRBJ2-7; unclear D gene. Germline V lookup: CDR1 SQVTM, CDR2 ANQGSEA. There are 12 residues in the CDR3. V was shortened by 7 bases and J by 5 bases, with 15 bases between the two germline ends. The CDR3 DNA reads as TGCAGCGCCGCTCTTGGTCCCCACGAGCAGTACTTC. This encodes CSAALGPHEQYF.

The table lists this clonotype with many counts. The chain couples TRBV19 to TRBJ2-5; 8 bases line up with TRBD1. The CDR3 is 15 residues long. V lost 7 bases, J lost 1 base, and 8 bases stayed unmatched. CDR1 and CDR2 from the germline V gene are LNHDA and SQIVND (reference sequence). CDR3 region: CASTTGGTAQETQYF. Written as DNA, the CDR3 is TGTGCCAGTACCACAGGGGGGACAGCCCAAGAGACCCAGTACTTC. Full variable domain (missing parts from reference TRBV19 and TRBJ2-5): DGGITQSPKYLFRKEGQNVTLSCEQNLNHDAMYWYRQDPGQGLRLIYYSQIVNDFQKGDIAEGYSVSREKKESFPLTVTSAQKNPTAFYLCASTTGGTAQETQYFGPGTRLLVL.

This chain uses TRBV6-1 with TRBJ2-5, with TRBD1 as a possible D gene (5 bases). The CDR3 loop spans 13 amino acids. The V gene's germline CDR1 is MNHNS and CDR2 SASEGT. Trimming pared 2 bases from V and 7 bases from J, leaving 11 bases between. The CDR3: CASSETRAVTQYF. DNA for the CDR3: TGTGCCAGCAGTGAAACCAGGGCAGTGACCCAGTACTTC.

This sequence joins TRBV6-1 and TRBJ1-5, with D uncertain. Looked up from germline, CDR1 is MNHNS and CDR2 is SASEGT. The ends were cut back, 3 bases at V and 7 bases at J, with 16 bases in the middle. CDR3 length: 15 amino acids. The CDR3 spells CASSETSRYGQPQHF. CDR3 sequence (DNA): TGTGCCAGCAGTGAGACTAGTAGGTACGGACAGCCCCAGCATTTT.

This clonotype was picked up many times. The junction shows a germline mismatch at one end, possibly a read error. The rearrangement joins TRBV20-1 to TRBJ1-3; maybe TRBD1 (6 bases). From germline, CDR1 is DFQATT and CDR2 SNEGSKA (reference sequence). This CDR3 is built from 14 residues. The CDR3 nucleotides are TGCAGTGCTAGGTCCTCTGGTTCCCTCGGACAGTGCCTTTTT. Amino acids: CSARSSGSLGQCLF.

J is TRBJ2-7 and V is TRBV15; D is unclear. V lost 1 base and J lost 0, with 7 bases in between. Germline V gene data show CDR1 as LNHNV and CDR2 as YYDKDF (reference sequence). This CDR3 is 14 amino acids long. In nucleotides, the CDR3 is TGTGCCACCAGCAGAGTTGACAACTCCTACGAGCAGTACTTC. It codes for CATSRVDNSYEQYF.

The CDR3 reads CASSLKPGGTEAFF. The CDR3 region has the DNA TGTGCCAGCAGCTTAAAACCGGGCGGCACTGAAGCTTTCTTT. The rearrangement uses TRBV7-3 and TRBJ1-1, with unresolved D. Germline lookup yields CDR1 SGHTA and CDR2 FQGTGA. The V end lost 1 base, the J end lost 4 bases, and 10 bases lay between the germline ends. The CDR3 runs to 14 residues.

This clonotype was seen many times. The chain combines TRBV7-6 with TRBJ2-7, with a weak D call TRBD2 (6 bases). V gave up 8 bases and J gave up 0 bases, with 11 bases separating them. Germline-derived CDR1 and CDR2 are SGHVS and FNYEAQ. CDR3 length equals 13 residues. This CDR3 reads CASGAGSSYEQYF. CDR3 nucleotides: TGTGCCAGCGGGGCCGGGAGCTCCTACGAGCAGTACTTC.

This clonotype was seen ten or more times. The V and J genes are TRBV7-2 and TRBJ1-2, with D unclear. Germline CDR1 reads SGHTA; CDR2 reads FQGNSA. Trimming pared 6 bases from V and 5 bases from J, leaving 19 bases between. This CDR3 contains 15 residues. The DNA for the CDR3 is TGTGCCAGCAGTACAGCCCAGAAGCTAATTTATGGCTACACCTTC. Protein: CASSTAQKLIYGYTF. The full variable domain, completed using reference TRBV7-2 and TRBJ1-2, is GAGVSQSPSNKVTEKGKDVELRCDPISGHTALYWYRQSLGQGLEFLIYFQGNSAPDKSGLPSDRFSAERTGGSVSTLTIQRTQQEDSAVYLCASSTAQKLIYGYTFGSGTRLTVV.

This clonotype was found many times. The rearrangement uses TRBV19 and TRBJ2-6; D call uncertain. The CDR3 sequence is 14 residues long. Germline V CDR1 and CDR2: LNHDA, SQIVND (reference sequence). Trimming pared 3 bases from V and 3 bases from J, leaving 6 bases between. The CDR3 DNA reads TGTGCCAGTAGTATGGCCGGTGGGGCCAACGTCCTGACTTTC. Residues: CASSMAGGANVLTF.

This clonotype has a count of ten or more. The chain links TRBV6-5 to TRBJ2-5; the match to TRBD1 covers 7 bases. Germline CDR1 MNHEY, CDR2 SVGAGI. The length of the CDR3 is 14 residues. After removal of 8 bases from V and 5 bases from J, the junction contained 11 bases not matched to a gene. The CDR3 loop is CASRDSGVVETQYF. The CDR3 DNA sequence: TGTGCCAGCCGGGACAGTGGGGTTGTTGAGACCCAGTACTTC.

The chain links TRBV6-2 or TRBV6-3 to TRBJ2-5, with unresolved D. Germline V gene sequence: CDR1 MNHEY, CDR2 SVGEGT. The germline V and J ends were trimmed by 2 bases and 5 bases, with 9 bases remaining between them. The CDR3 consists of 13 residues. CDR3 in amino acids: CASSYEKWETQYF. The CDR3 DNA is TGTGCCAGCAGTTACGAAAAATGGGAGACCCAGTACTTC.

The genes are TRBV7-8 and TRBJ1-1, with D unresolved. CDR1 and CDR2 from the germline V gene are SGHVS and FQNEAQ. CDR3 length: 13 amino acids. V was shortened by 4 bases and J by 3 bases, with 9 bases between the two germline ends. The chain's CDR3 is CASSSTWDTEAFF. CDR3 in DNA: TGTGCCAGCAGCTCGACCTGGGACACTGAAGCTTTCTTT.